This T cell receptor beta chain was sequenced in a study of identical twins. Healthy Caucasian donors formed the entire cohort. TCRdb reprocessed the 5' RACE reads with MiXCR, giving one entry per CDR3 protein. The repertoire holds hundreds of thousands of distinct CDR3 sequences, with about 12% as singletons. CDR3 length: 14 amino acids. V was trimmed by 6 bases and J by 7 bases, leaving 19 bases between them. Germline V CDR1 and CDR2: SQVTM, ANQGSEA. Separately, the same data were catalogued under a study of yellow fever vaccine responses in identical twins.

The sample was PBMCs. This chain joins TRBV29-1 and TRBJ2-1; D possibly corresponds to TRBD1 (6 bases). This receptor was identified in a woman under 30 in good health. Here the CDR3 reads CSVGTLNTGNEQFF. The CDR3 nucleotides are TGCAGCGTGGGGACACTTAATACTGGGAATGAGCAGTTCTTC.